This T cell receptor (beta chain) comes out of a study of blood T cell repertoires in COVID-19. Overall study context: The study drew acute and convalescent COVID-19 samples from the United States, Italy and Spain. Sample material is recorded as cDNA or gDNA derived from T cells, B-cell-depleted T cells, or PBMCs.

Germline-derived CDR1 and CDR2 are LGHDT and YNNKEL (reference sequence). V shed 4 bases, J shed 1 base, and the junction held 17 bases outside the gene matches. The CDR3 sequence is 21 residues long. Libraries were prepared by immunoSEQ multiplex PCR; TCRdb keeps only in-frame clonotypes and omits some of them. Among 200,000 to 250,000 clones listed, under 90% were seen once. Seattle patients were enrolled while actively infected and followed longitudinally. The sequence came from a woman of 80 years or more with COVID-19, enrolled during active disease. This chain uses TRBV3-1 (or the pseudogene TRBV3-2) with TRBJ2-2, with 11 bases matching TRBD2. Source material: peripheral blood. For the CDR3, the DNA is TGTGCCAGCAGCCCCCGAATGGCTAGCGGGGGGTCACTCGGGAACACCGGGGAGCTGTTTTTT. It specifies CASSPRMASGGSLGNTGELFF.